This T cell receptor (beta chain) was profiled in a study of molecular identifiers for immune sequencing clone quantification. The CDR3 is made up of 14 amino acids. TCRdb fed the PCR reads into MiXCR, producing one record per CDR3 protein. The sample records more than 95,000 distinct CDR3 sequences, roughly a quarter being singletons. Remarks on this clonotype: This may come from a read error, since a much larger clone is one base off.

The TCR sequence derives from a human donor in good health. Some libraries in this study had Jurkat cell RNA spiked in. The specimen was naive CD8+ T cells from blood, with Jurkat cell RNA spiked in. Subset of the sample: FACS-sorted CD8+CD4-CCR7+CD45RA+ naive T cells. The chain links TRBV21-1 to TRBJ1-1; the table's D call of TRBD1 was not tested on the DNA. TRBV21-1 is a known pseudogene. The CDR3 nucleotides are TGTACCAGCAGCAAAGAGGCTCGGGGGACTGAAGCTTTCTTT. Translation gives CTSSKEARGTEAFF.